These T cell receptor beta chains were read from a single sample in a study of shared clonotypes between healthy human individuals. The repertoire was sequenced with immunoSEQ multiplex PCR; TCRdb's copy has only in-frame clones and lacks some. The table lists about 1 million clones, around 75% of them singletons. The source material was memory CD4+ T cells sorted from blood. The origin of the receptors is a man aged 18 to 29 in good health. CDR3s include the opening cysteine and the closing phenylalanine or tryptophan. A D gene is named only where the DNA matches it firmly. Clone size is shown for a subset of rows, as once, few, many or a class of expanded clone.

clone_size j_call d_call v_call cdr3_nt cdr3_aa
. TRBJ1-4 . TRBV5-1 TGCGCCAGCAGCTTGTGGGGGGGATCAACTAATGAAAAACTGTTTTTT CASSLWGGSTNEKLFF
. TRBJ2-5 . TRBV2 TGTGCCAGCAAAGAGCAAGAGACCCAGTACTTC CASKEQETQYF
once TRBJ2-1 . TRBV21-1 TGTGCCAGCAGTCCGGGACTAGCGGGAGCGGGCTACAATGAGCAGTTCTTC CASSPGLAGAGYNEQFF
. TRBJ2-7 . TRBV6-1 TGTGCCAGCAGTGGTCCTTTGGGACACATCTACGAGCAGTACTTC CASSGPLGHIYEQYF
. TRBJ2-6 TRBD2 TRBV5-1 TGCGCCAGCAGCTTTAGCGTGGCTAGCGGGACTGGGGCCAACGTCCTGACTTTC CASSFSVASGTGANVLTF
. TRBJ2-1 TRBD2 TRBV5-1 TGCGCCAGCAGCTTGGTTCTAGCGGGATACAATGAGCAGTTCTTC CASSLVLAGYNEQFF
. TRBJ1-2 TRBD1 TRBV5-1 TGCGCCAGCAGGCCCGGGACAGGGATTAACTATGGCTACACCTTC CASRPGTGINYGYTF
. TRBJ2-3 TRBD1 TRBV18 TGTGCCAGCTCACCCCGACAGGGGCTGAGCACAGATACGCAGTATTTT CASSPRQGLSTDTQYF
. TRBJ1-2 . TRBV10-3 TGTGCCACCGGAGCAGGGGACTACTATGGCTACACCTTC CATGAGDYYGYTF
. TRBJ2-2 . TRBV7-2 TGTGCCAGCAGCTTAAGCGGGAACACCGGGGAGCTGTTTTTT CASSLSGNTGELFF
. TRBJ1-2 TRBD1 TRBV5-1 TGCGCCAGCAGCCCGCAGGGGGGGATAGGTTATGGCTACACCTTC CASSPQGGIGYGYTF
few TRBJ1-2 . TRBV29-1 TGCAGCGTTGAAAACCCCCCTGAAGGTGGCTACACCTTC CSVENPPEGGYTF
. TRBJ2-1 TRBD2 TRBV5-4 TGTGCCAGCAGCAAACCTAGCGGGGGCTCTAATGAGCAGTTCTTC CASSKPSGGSNEQFF
. TRBJ1-1 . TRBV5-6 TGTGCCAGCAGCGACGGCAGGCGCACTGAAGCTTTCTTT CASSDGRRTEAFF
. TRBJ1-6 . TRBV11-2 TGTGCCAGCAGCTTCGGGGTCGGGGCCTATAATTCACCCCTCCACTTT CASSFGVGAYNSPLHF
. TRBJ1-1 . TRBV9 TGTGCCAGCAGCGCTGAGGGGGGAGCGACTGAAGCTTTCTTT CASSAEGGATEAFF
. TRBJ1-4 . TRBV7-8 TGTGCCAGCAGCTTAGGTGTAACTAATGAAAAACTGTTTTTT CASSLGVTNEKLFF
. TRBJ1-2 TRBD1 TRBV10-3 TGTGCCATCAGTGCTACCGTCCAGGGGGCTGGCTACACCTTC CAISATVQGAGYTF
few TRBJ1-2 . TRBV10-3 TGTGCCATCGGTGATATTGGGAGGGGCGGCTACACCTTC CAIGDIGRGGYTF
few TRBJ2-7 . TRBV30 TGTGCCTGGAGCCTCAACAGAGGGGGCTCCTACGAGCAGTACTTC CAWSLNRGGSYEQYF
. TRBJ2-2 . TRBV5-1 TGCGCCAGCAGCTTAGAGGGGGCGAACACCGGGGAGCTGTTTTTT CASSLEGANTGELFF
. TRBJ1-6 TRBD1 TRBV12-5 TGTGCTAGTGGTTTTTCAACGTCGCAGGGGGCATCCCCCCTCCACTTT CASGFSTSQGASPLHF
. TRBJ2-3 . TRBV7-2 TGTGCCAGCAGCGTACAGAGCGGGAGCACAGATACGCAGTATTTT CASSVQSGSTDTQYF
. TRBJ1-1 . TRBV18 TGTGCCAGCTCACCCTCGACAGGAATCACTGAAGCTTTCTTT CASSPSTGITEAFF
. TRBJ1-2 . TRBV18 TGTGCCAGCTCTCCTCCCGGGACGGTGAACTATGGCTACACCTTC CASSPPGTVNYGYTF
. TRBJ1-2 . TRBV30 TGTGCCTGGAATATCGGCAGGGAAGAGGGCTACACCTTC CAWNIGREEGYTF
. TRBJ1-1 . TRBV6-1 TGTGCCAGCAGGGCAGAGTTAAACACTGAAGCTTTCTTT CASRAELNTEAFF